The clone carrying this T cell receptor beta chain occurred a few times. Antigen unknown. The source of the sample is a study of OX40 agonist ivuxolimab in advanced cancers. As for the study in general: The treatment was a fully human IgG2 OX40 agonist, ivuxolimab. Aged about 20 to 80 with a mean of approximately 60 years, they were about 78% male. At 0.01 to 10 mg/kg, ivuxolimab was administered intravenously to patients every 2 weeks. Points from the study as a whole: Among T cells, CD8+ cells averaged more expanded clones than CD4+ cells.

V lost 0 bases and J lost 3; bases outside the gene matches: 3. Germline assignment: CDR1 SGHRS and CDR2 YFSETQ. The CDR3 has 15 amino acids. Profiled with immunoSEQ multiplex PCR; TCRdb holds only in-frame clones, not every one. The data show approximately 90,000 clones, approximately 87% seen once. The V call is TRBV5-1, the J call TRBJ1-5, with 7 bases matching TRBD1. The TCR sequence derives from an adult with an advanced solid tumor such as melanoma, head and neck, liver or kidney cancer. The specimen comprised CD4+ or CD8+ T cells sorted from blood, sampled in a trial of the OX40 agonist ivuxolimab. CDR3 sequence: CASSLGQGYNQPQHF. The DNA for the CDR3 is TGCGCCAGCAGCTTGGGACAGGGCTACAATCAGCCCCAGCATTTT.